This TCR beta chain was captured by sequencing in a study of blood T cell repertoires in COVID-19. Study summary: Material from acute and convalescent COVID-19 was sourced from the United States, Italy and Spain. PBMCs, B-cell-depleted T cells, or T cells were the source of the cDNA or gDNA that made up the material.

The protocol was immunoSEQ multiplex PCR, while the TCRdb copy is restricted to in-frame clones and leaves out a portion. The sample lists 250,000 to 350,000 clones, approximately 90% occurring once. The CDR3 length is 16 residues. V lost 2 bases, J lost 8 bases, and 18 bases lay in between. Germline V CDR1 and CDR2: KGHSH, LQKENI. This TCR came from a woman aged 60 to 75 with acute or convalescent COVID-19. J is TRBJ1-4 and V is TRBV18; D uncertain. The specimen sequenced was peripheral blood. The CDR3 nucleotides are TGTGCCAGCTCACCATCGAGGGCGGATCTTGGGGAAAAACTGTTTTTT. This encodes CASSPSRADLGEKLFF.